The source of this TCR beta chain is a study of memory CD4+ T cells and cytomegalovirus serostatus. Whole-study results and caveats: Median bootstrapped AUC for CMV status was around 0.95 originally, roughly 0.92 US-trained. Suggested: most of the CMV-linked TCR signature lies in CD4+ memory cells.

Single viable CD3+CD4+CD8-CD45RO+ cells were sorted as the memory CD4+ T cells. Serostatus was set by detecting CMV pp150, pp28, p38, p52 IgG. Positive selection with CD4 microbeads enriched total CD4+ T cells. Concerning this clone itself: Its antigen is undetermined.

The CDR3 consists of 15 residues. Germline CDR1 is LGHNA and CDR2 is YNFKEQ. V lost 3 bases to trimming and J lost 2 bases; unmatched junction nucleotides: 6. Using immunoSEQ multiplex PCR, the repertoire was profiled, and TCRdb retains in-frame clones only, with some absent. The sample has about 27,000 clones; 76% are singletons. This TCR came from an adult in good health and CMV-seronegative. Input material: memory CD4+ T cells from blood. This chain links TRBV4-2 with TRBJ1-2; TRBD1 agrees at 7 bases. CDR3 residues: CASSQAKGANYGYTF. For the CDR3, the DNA is TGTGCCAGCAGCCAGGCAAAGGGGGCGAACTATGGCTACACCTTC.